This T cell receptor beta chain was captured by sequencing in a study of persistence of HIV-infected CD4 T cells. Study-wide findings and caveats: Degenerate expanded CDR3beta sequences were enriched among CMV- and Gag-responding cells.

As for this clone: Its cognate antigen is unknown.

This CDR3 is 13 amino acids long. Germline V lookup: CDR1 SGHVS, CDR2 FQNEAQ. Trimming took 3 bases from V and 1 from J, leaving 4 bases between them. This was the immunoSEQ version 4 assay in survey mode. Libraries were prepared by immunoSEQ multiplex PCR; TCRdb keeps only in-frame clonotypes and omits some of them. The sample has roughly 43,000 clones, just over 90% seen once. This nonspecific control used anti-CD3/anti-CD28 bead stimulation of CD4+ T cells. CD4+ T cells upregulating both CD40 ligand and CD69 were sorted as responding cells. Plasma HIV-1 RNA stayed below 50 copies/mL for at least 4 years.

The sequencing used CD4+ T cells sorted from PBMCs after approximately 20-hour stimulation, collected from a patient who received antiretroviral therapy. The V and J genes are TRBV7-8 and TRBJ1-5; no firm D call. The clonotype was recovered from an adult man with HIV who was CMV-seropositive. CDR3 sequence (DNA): TGTGCCAGCAGCTTGTGGAGCAATCAGCCCCAGCATTTT. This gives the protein CASSLWSNQPQHF.